These T cell receptor beta chains were read from a single sample in a study of blood T cell repertoires in COVID-19. The data were produced by immunoSEQ multiplex PCR, yet TCRdb's version contains in-frame clones alone and is incomplete. Of around 100,000 clones listed, around 83% are singletons. Sequencing input: peripheral blood. These receptors came from a man in his 70s with acute or convalescent COVID-19. The CDR3 runs from the conserved cysteine through the conserved F or W. The D gene is left open where the match is weak. Size values are once, few and many counts, or a class for expanded clones, and some rows have none.

J gene	D gene	V gene	clone size	CDR3 length	CDR3 DNA	CDR3 protein
TRBJ2-5	NA	TRBV20-1	few	11	TGCAGTGAGGGGTGGGAAGAGACCCAGTACTTC	CSEGWEETQYF
TRBJ2-1	TRBD1	TRBV27	once	17	TGTGCCAGCAGTTTAGAATTTTCGGGACAGGGCCCCAATGAGCAGTTCTTC	CASSLEFSGQGPNEQFF
TRBJ1-2	TRBD1	TRBV6-5	NA	13	TGTGCCGGGAACAGGGGGCGCGGCTATGGCTACACCTTC	CAGNRGRGYGYTF
TRBJ1-1	NA	TRBV18	NA	13	TGTGCCAGCTCACCATTCGGGTTTGCTGAAGCTTTCTTT	CASSPFGFAEAFF
TRBJ2-7	TRBD2	TRBV7-9	NA	14	TGTGCCAGCAGCCCCACGGGGGGTTACGACGAGCAGTACTTC	CASSPTGGYDEQYF
TRBJ2-7	NA	TRBV28	NA	12	TGTGCCAGCAGTTTAGGGAGGAACGAGCAGTACTTC	CASSLGRNEQYF
TRBJ1-1	TRBD1	TRBV28	NA	17	TGTGCCAGCAGCATCCCCGGACAGGGGAGTAGAATCACTGAAGCTTTCTTT	CASSIPGQGSRITEAFF
TRBJ2-7	TRBD1	TRBV30	NA	15	TGTGCCTGGGTGAAGCTCACCGGGACAGGGGACGAGCAGTACTTC	CAWVKLTGTGDEQYF
TRBJ1-6	NA	TRBV20-1	once	11	TGCAGTGCTAAAAGAGATTCACCCCTCCACTTT	CSAKRDSPLHF
TRBJ2-2	NA	TRBV18	NA	16	TGTGCCAGCTCACCACAGGGAGTCAAGGCCACCGGGGAGCTGTTTTTT	CASSPQGVKATGELFF
TRBJ2-7	NA	TRBV18	few	11	TGTGCCAGCTCACTGGACAACGAGCAGTACTTC	CASSLDNEQYF
TRBJ1-4	TRBD1	TRBV27	NA	15	TGTGCCAGCAGTTTAGGGGACAGGGTTCGGGAAAAACTGTTTTTT	CASSLGDRVREKLFF
TRBJ2-1	TRBD2	TRBV19	NA	17	TGTGCCAGTAGTATAGATCGACTAGCGGGGATATACAATGAGCAGTTCTTC	CASSIDRLAGIYNEQFF
TRBJ1-1	NA	TRBV4-1	few	10	TGCGCCAGCACCTTTACCCCAGGCAACTTT	CASTFTPGNF
TRBJ1-3	NA	TRBV5-4	NA	15	TGTGCCAGCAGCGTTACAGTGACCTCTGGAAACACCATATATTTT	CASSVTVTSGNTIYF
TRBJ1-5	TRBD1	TRBV9	NA	16	TGTGCCAGCAGCGTAGGGGACAGCTCAGCCAAGGTGCCCCAGCATTTT	CASSVGDSSAKVPQHF
TRBJ2-7	NA	TRBV27	NA	13	TGTGCCAGCAGTTTTCGGAGAGCCTACGAGCAGTACTTC	CASSFRRAYEQYF
TRBJ1-1	TRBD1	TRBV2	NA	16	TGTGCCACCCCGCGGGGAGGACAGGGGAGAAACACTGAAGCTTTCTTT	CATPRGGQGRNTEAFF
TRBJ2-5	TRBD1	TRBV28	NA	15	TGTGCCAGCAGTATTCTAGGACAGGGAAGAGAGACCCAGTACTTC	CASSILGQGRETQYF
TRBJ2-3	NA	TRBV5-4	NA	15	TGTGCCAGCAGCTTAATGAGGGATATAGGGGATACGCAGTATTTT	CASSLMRDIGDTQYF
TRBJ1-1	NA	TRBV27	NA	16	TGTGCCAGCACCCACAGGGCGAACGCGATGAACACTGAAGCTTTCTTT	CASTHRANAMNTEAFF
TRBJ1-1	NA	TRBV19	once	15	TGTGCCAGTAGTATCTTTAGCGGGCCAAACACTGAAGCTTTCTTT	CASSIFSGPNTEAFF
TRBJ1-1	TRBD1	TRBV19	NA	20	TGTGCCAGTAGTATTGAAACAGGACAGGGAAGCCACACAGGGAGGACTGAAGCTTTCTTT	CASSIETGQGSHTGRTEAFF
TRBJ1-2	TRBD1	TRBV24-1	NA	14	TGTGCCACCAGTGCGCAGGGGGCGGACTATGGCTACACCTTC	CATSAQGADYGYTF
TRBJ2-2	TRBD2	TRBV5-1	NA	15	TGCGCCAGCAGCGGGACTAGCGGGAGTAACGGGGAGCTGTTTTTT	CASSGTSGSNGELFF
TRBJ1-2	TRBD1	TRBV19	NA	14	TGTGCCAGTACCCCCGACGGGACAGACTATGGCTACACCTTC	CASTPDGTDYGYTF
TRBJ2-3	NA	TRBV7-9	NA	14	TGTGCCAGCAGCCTCTCAGGGGCCACAGATACGCAGTATTTT	CASSLSGATDTQYF
TRBJ2-1	NA	TRBV5-1	NA	13	TGCGCCAGCAGCGGGAGTACCTACAATGAGCAGTTCTTC	CASSGSTYNEQFF
TRBJ2-3	TRBD1	TRBV28	once	16	TGTGCCAGCAGCTCCCCGAGAGGGGGCAGCACAGATACGCAGTATTTT	CASSSPRGGSTDTQYF
TRBJ1-4	NA	TRBV6-5	NA	14	TGTGCCAGCAGTTCCGGACAGAGTAATGAAAAACTGTTTTTT	CASSSGQSNEKLFF
TRBJ2-5	NA	TRBV24-1	NA	13	TGTGCCACCAGTGAGTCGGGGGTGGAGACCCAGTACTTC	CATSESGVETQYF
TRBJ2-2	NA	TRBV29-1	NA	15	TGCAGCGTTGGCAGGGGTGGATCGAACACCGGGGAGCTGTTTTTT	CSVGRGGSNTGELFF
TRBJ1-1	NA	TRBV11-2	NA	13	TGTGCCAGCACCCATAAATGGAGGACTGAAGCTTTCTTT	CASTHKWRTEAFF
TRBJ1-6	TRBD1	TRBV9	once	13	TGTGCCAACAGCGTAGGGGGCGGTTCACCCCTCCACTTT	CANSVGGGSPLHF
TRBJ1-2	NA	TRBV7-2	NA	14	TGTGCCAGCAGCTTAGTAGAGGGAATGGGTGGCTACACCTTC	CASSLVEGMGGYTF
TRBJ1-1	NA	TRBV2	few	15	TGTGCCAGCAGCGGGATGACCGGAAGAGGCACTGAAGCTTTCTTT	CASSGMTGRGTEAFF
TRBJ2-3	NA	TRBV5-8	NA	15	TGTGCCAGCAGCCGGACAGTCCTGAGCACAGATACGCAGTATTTT	CASSRTVLSTDTQYF
TRBJ2-7	NA	TRBV29-1	NA	14	TGCAGCGTTGGGCGACAAGGAATTAGGGGCGAGCAGTACTTC	CSVGRQGIRGEQYF
TRBJ2-3	NA	TRBV9	NA	15	TGTGCCAGCGGATCAGGACAGCTGCCGCCAGATACGCAGTATTTT	CASGSGQLPPDTQYF
TRBJ1-1	NA	TRBV28	once	11	TGTGCCAGCAGTTATAAACGGGGAGCTTTCTTT	CASSYKRGAFF
TRBJ2-1	TRBD2	TRBV7-3	NA	19	TGTGCCAGCAGCTTAAATCTGGGTCTCGGACCGGGGGGGAGCAATGAGCAGTTCTTC	CASSLNLGLGPGGSNEQFF
TRBJ2-7	TRBD1	TRBV11-2	NA	15	TGTGCCAGCAGACCCGGGGGGACAGGGGTCTACGAGCAGTACTTC	CASRPGGTGVYEQYF
TRBJ2-3	TRBD1	TRBV6-5	once	15	TGTGCCAGCAAATCCGGGACAGGGGTGATAGATACGCAGTATTTT	CASKSGTGVIDTQYF
TRBJ2-2	TRBD2	TRBV7-8	NA	19	TGTGCCAGCAGCTTAGGTTTCTTGCGGGGGGGCGACGGCACCGGGGAGCTGTTTTTT	CASSLGFLRGGDGTGELFF
TRBJ2-3	NA	TRBV27	NA	16	TGTGCCAGCAGTTTATCCGGACAGCCGCCCACAGATACGCAGTATTTT	CASSLSGQPPTDTQYF
TRBJ2-2	NA	TRBV19	NA	13	TGTGCCAGTAACTTAGCGGTAACCGGGGAGCTGTTTTTT	CASNLAVTGELFF